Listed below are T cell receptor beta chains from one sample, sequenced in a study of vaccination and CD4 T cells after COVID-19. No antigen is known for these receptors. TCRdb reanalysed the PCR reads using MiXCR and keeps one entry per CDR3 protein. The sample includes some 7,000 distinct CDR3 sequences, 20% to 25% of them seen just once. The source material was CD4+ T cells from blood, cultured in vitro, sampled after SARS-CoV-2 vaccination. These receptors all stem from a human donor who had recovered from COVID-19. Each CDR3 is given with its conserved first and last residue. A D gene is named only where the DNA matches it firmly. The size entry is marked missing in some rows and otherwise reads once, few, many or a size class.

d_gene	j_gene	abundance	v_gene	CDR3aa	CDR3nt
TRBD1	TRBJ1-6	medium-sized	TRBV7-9	CASSLEIGGSPLHF	TGTGCCAGCAGCTTAGAGATAGGGGGCTCACCCCTCCACTTT
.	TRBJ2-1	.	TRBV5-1	CASSPLGSGPNGEQFF	TGCGCCAGCAGCCCCCTAGGTAGCGGTCCCAACGGGGAGCAGTTCTTC
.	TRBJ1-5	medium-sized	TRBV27	CASSLYGVSNQPQHF	TGTGCCAGCAGTTTATATGGGGTTAGCAATCAGCCCCAGCATTTT
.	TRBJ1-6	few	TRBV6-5	CASTYKDYNSPLHF	TGTGCCAGCACTTACAAAGATTATAATTCACCCCTCCACTTT
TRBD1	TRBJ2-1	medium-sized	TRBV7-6	CASSLARGNEQFF	TGTGCCAGCAGCTTAGCCAGGGGGAATGAGCAGTTCTTC
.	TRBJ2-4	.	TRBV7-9	CASSGSNIQYF	TGTGCCAGCTCGGGTTCGAACATTCAGTACTTC
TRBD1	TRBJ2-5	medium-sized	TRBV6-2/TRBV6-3	CASSWGQATLETQYF	TGTGCCAGCAGTTGGGGACAGGCAACACTAGAGACCCAGTACTTC
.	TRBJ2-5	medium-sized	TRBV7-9	CASSSLFGGEETQYF	TGTGCCAGCAGCTCCCTATTCGGGGGAGAAGAGACCCAGTACTTC
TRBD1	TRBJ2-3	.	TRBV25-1	CASSEGGQGADTQYF	TGTGCCAGCAGTGAAGGCGGACAGGGCGCAGATACGCAGTATTTT
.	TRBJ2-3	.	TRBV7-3	CASSLRGSQDTQYF	TGTGCCAGCAGCTTAAGGGGGTCGCAAGATACGCAGTATTTT
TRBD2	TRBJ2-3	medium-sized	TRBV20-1	CSARATRLAGGDTQYF	TGCAGTGCTAGAGCAACAAGACTAGCGGGGGGAGATACGCAGTATTTT
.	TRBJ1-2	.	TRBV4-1	CASSQVTRTYGYTF	TGCGCCAGCAGCCAAGTTACGCGGACGTATGGCTACACCTTC
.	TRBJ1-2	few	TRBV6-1	CASSEKENYGYTF	TGTGCCAGCAGTGAAAAGGAGAACTATGGCTACACCTTC